These 8 T cell receptor beta chains were sequenced from one sample in a study of tumor-infiltrating lymphocytes in primary liver carcinoma. With a constant-region primer, TCR beta cDNA was made from approximately 520 ng of total RNA. TCR beta libraries came from three nested multiplex PCR rounds using slightly modified ARM-PCR. Researchers ran the first two PCR rounds for roughly 11 cycles each with TRBV1-TRBV30 forward primers and a C-beta reverse primer. TCRdb re-called the multiplex PCR reads with MiXCR, one entry per CDR3 protein. The sample lists some 110,000 distinct CDR3 sequences, roughly three fifths occurring once. Joint extraction of RNA and DNA used roughly 19-33 mg of bulk tissue that was unsorted. The source material was liver tumor tissue from sampling region 3. Subset given: tumor region T3, left-lateral pole. Receptors were obtained from a woman aged 60 to 75 with primary liver carcinoma and hepatitis B virus infection.

The table lists this clonotype with a count of one. A read error is possible here, since a much larger clone lies one base away. The chain employs TRBV5-6 and TRBJ2-2, with D possibly being TRBD2 (6 bases). Deletions cut 0 bases from V and 7 bases from J, with 16 bases between. The CDR3 has 16 amino acids. Germline-derived CDR1 and CDR2 are SGHDT and YYEEEE. The CDR3 DNA sequence: TGTGCCAGCAGCTTGGAACGGGAGAGCCTCGGCGGGGAGCTGTTTTTT. Residues: CASSLERESLGGELFF. Looking up the rest from reference TRBV5-6 and TRBJ2-2 gives the full variable domain: DAGVTQSPTHLIKTRGQQVTLRCSPKSGHDTVSWYQQALGQGPQFIFQYYEEEERQRGNFPDRFSGHQFPNYSSELNVNALLLGDSALYLCASSLERESLGGELFFGEGSRLTVL.

Comment on this clonotype: A read error is likely, as this CDR3 ends without the conserved phenylalanine or tryptophan. The chain employs TRBV5-1 and TRBJ2-7, with 7 bases aligning to TRBD2. Germline loops: CDR1 SGHRS, CDR2 YFSETQ. The CDR3 has 17 amino acids. V lost 0 bases and J lost 0; bases outside the gene matches: 9. DNA for the CDR3: TGCGCCAGCAGCTTGGCCCTGGGGAGCGGGACCTCCTACGAGCAGTACATC. Translated, it gives CASSLALGSGTSYEQYI.

The V gene is TRBV10-3, the J gene TRBJ2-3; 12 bases match TRBD1. Germline V gene lookup returns CDR1 ENHRY and CDR2 SYGVKD. The J segment lost 13 bases and the V segment lost 5 bases, leaving 19 bases of the junction unmatched. The CDR3 length is 17 residues. The CDR3 DNA reads TGTGCCATCAGTTCAACGGCCGGGACAGGGGGCACAGATGCGGAGTATTTT. It encodes CAISSTAGTGGTDAEYF.

Concerning this clonotype: This could be a read error, since a much larger clone is one nucleotide away. The CDR3 carries no conserved terminal phenylalanine or tryptophan, so it likely arises from a read error. V gene TRBV10-3 combines with J gene TRBJ1-1, with 9 bases aligning to TRBD1. The V segment lost 2 bases and the J segment 1 base; nucleotides outside the gene matches: 5. The germline gives CDR1 ENHRY, CDR2 SYGVKD. The CDR3 loop spans 16 amino acids. In DNA form, the CDR3 reads TGTGCCATCAGTGAGCACAGGGGGCAGGGGAACACTGAAGCTTTCTTA. It is translated as CAISEHRGQGNTEAFL.

This clonotype was recorded at least ten times. This chain uses TRBV12-3 or TRBV12-4 with TRBJ1-5, with 9 bases identical to TRBD1. J was trimmed by 2 bases and V by 2 bases; bases with no gene match: 1. The CDR3 consists of 15 residues. CDR3 protein: CASSLTGGRNQPQHF. In DNA, the CDR3 is TGTGCCAGCAGTTTAACAGGGGGCCGCAATCAGCCCCAGCATTTT.

This clonotype was seen just once. At one of its ends the junction is not consistent with the germline gene, which may arise from a read error. The chain couples TRBV11-2 to TRBJ2-2, with TRBD2 as a possible D gene (6 bases). CDR3 length equals 14 residues. Germline CDR1 reads SGHAT; CDR2 reads FQNNGV. Here the CDR3 reads CASSPRSGPGVLFF. The CDR3 DNA is TGTGCCAGCAGCCCAAGGAGCGGGCCCGGGGTGCTGTTTTTT.

As to this clonotype: A much larger clone lies one base from this, so it may be a read error. The V call is TRBV10-3, the J call TRBJ1-1; a possible D gene is TRBD1 (5 bases). This CDR3 contains 13 residues. Germline values: CDR1 ENHRY, CDR2 SYGVKD. The CDR3 region is CAINESGTVEAFF. CDR3 nucleotide sequence: TGTGCCATCAATGAGTCGGGGACGGTCGAAGCTTTCTTT.

In DNA, the CDR3 is TGTGCTGTTGGGGGGCAGGAGAATCAGCCCCAGTATTTT. Protein sequence: CAVGGQENQPQYF. The chain has TRBV10-3 and TRBJ1-5; D may match TRBD1 or TRBD2 (6 bases each). The DNA end is a closer match to TRBJ2-3, so the J assignment may be wrong. Germline V gene data show CDR1 as ENHRY and CDR2 as SYGVKD. The CDR3 runs to 13 residues.